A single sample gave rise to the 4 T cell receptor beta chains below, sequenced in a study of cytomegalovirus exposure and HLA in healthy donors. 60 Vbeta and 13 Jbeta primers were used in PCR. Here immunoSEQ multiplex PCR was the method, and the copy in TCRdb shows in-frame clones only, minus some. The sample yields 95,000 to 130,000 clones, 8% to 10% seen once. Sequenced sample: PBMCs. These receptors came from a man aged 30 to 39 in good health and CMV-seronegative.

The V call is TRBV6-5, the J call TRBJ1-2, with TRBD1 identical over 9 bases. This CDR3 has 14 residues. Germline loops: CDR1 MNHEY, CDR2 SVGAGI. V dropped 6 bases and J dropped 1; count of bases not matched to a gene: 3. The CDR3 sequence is CASSTGGGNYGYTF. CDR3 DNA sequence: TGTGCCAGCAGCACAGGGGGCGGTAACTATGGCTACACCTTC.

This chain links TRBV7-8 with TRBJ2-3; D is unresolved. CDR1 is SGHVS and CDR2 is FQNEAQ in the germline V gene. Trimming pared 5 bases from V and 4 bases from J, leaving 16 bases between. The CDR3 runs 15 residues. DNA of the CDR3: TGTGCCAGCAGCCACGCAGTCCTAGTGGCAGATACGCAGTATTTT. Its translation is CASSHAVLVADTQYF.

CDR3 sequence (DNA): TGTGCCGGGGCGTGGAGCGGGAGCCCCAAAAACATTCAGTACTTC. This gives the protein CAGAWSGSPKNIQYF. The V call is TRBV28, the J call TRBJ2-4, with 8 nucleotides matching TRBD2. The CDR3 length is 15 residues. Germline V gene data show CDR1 as MDHEN and CDR2 as SYDVKM. V was pared by 11 bases and J by 2 bases, with 11 bases of the junction left unmatched.

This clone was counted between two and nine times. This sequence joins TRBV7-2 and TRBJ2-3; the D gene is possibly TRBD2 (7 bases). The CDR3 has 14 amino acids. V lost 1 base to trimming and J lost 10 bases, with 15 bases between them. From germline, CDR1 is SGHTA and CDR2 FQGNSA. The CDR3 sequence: CASSLGGGALAQYF. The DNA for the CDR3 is TGTGCCAGCAGCTTAGGAGGGGGGGCCCTAGCGCAGTATTTT.